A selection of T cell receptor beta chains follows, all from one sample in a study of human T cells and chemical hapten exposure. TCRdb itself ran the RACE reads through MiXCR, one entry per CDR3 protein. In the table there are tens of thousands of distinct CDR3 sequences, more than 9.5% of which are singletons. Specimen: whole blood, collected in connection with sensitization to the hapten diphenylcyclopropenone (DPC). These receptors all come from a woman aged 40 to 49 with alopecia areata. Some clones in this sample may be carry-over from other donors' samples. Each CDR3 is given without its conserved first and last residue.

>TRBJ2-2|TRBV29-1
SVITTGELF
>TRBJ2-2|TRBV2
ASSVGQSNTGELF
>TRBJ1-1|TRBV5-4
ASSPGQMNTEAF
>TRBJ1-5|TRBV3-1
ASSLGPRGDQPQH
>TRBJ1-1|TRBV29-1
SVGLQGNTEAF
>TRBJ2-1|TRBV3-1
ASSQRGVHYNEQF
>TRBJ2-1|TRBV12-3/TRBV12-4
ASSIGLAGPLGEQF
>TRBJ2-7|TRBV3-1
ASSGRQGSTYEQY
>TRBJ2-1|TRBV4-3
ASSQEGRGLHNEQF
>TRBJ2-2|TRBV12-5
ASGYPRLAGGPPGELF
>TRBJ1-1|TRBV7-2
ASSRRPEGEAF
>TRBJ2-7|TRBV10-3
AISDLYEQY
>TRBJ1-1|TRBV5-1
ASRRSGRHTEAF
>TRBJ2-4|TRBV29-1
SVEQGAKNIQY
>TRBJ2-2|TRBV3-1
ASSQDRRAGGELF
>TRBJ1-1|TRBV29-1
SVAPGQGVVNTEAF